This T cell receptor (beta chain) was profiled in a study of T cell repertoires in cytomegalovirus infection. Notes on this clonotype: The antigen remains unidentified.

Each CDR3 protein is one row after TCRdb ran MiXCR on the reads. Here the sample spans roughly 730,000 distinct CDR3 sequences, about 30% being singletons. Trimming removed 8 bases at V and 7 bases at J, with 17 bases between. This CDR3 has 13 amino acids. V and J are TRBV12-3 or TRBV12-4 and TRBJ2-5; D may be TRBD2 (5 bases). The sequencing here drew on cultured PBMCs, taken from culture after CMV antigen stimulation. The receptor was isolated from a human donor in good health (CMV status not recorded). Some clones in this sample may be carry-over from other donors' samples. The CDR3 bases are TGTGCCAGCGGGAGTGAGCGAGTAGGGACCCAGTACTTC. The encoded protein is CASGSERVGTQYF.